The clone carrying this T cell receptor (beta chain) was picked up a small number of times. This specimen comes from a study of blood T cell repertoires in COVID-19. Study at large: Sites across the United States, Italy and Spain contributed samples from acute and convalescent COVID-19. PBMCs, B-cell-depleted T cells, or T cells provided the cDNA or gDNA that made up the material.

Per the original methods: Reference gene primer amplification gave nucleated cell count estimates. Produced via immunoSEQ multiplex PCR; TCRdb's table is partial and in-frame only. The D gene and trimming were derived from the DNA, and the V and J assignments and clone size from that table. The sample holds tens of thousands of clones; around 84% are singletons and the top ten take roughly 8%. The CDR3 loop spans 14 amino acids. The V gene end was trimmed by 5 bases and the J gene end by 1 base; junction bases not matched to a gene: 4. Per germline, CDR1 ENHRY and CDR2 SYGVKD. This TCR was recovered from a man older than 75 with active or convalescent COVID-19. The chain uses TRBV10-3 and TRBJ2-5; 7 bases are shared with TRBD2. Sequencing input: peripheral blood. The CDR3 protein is CAISSASGQETQYF. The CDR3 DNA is TGTGCCATCAGTTCGGCTAGCGGCCAAGAGACCCAGTACTTC.